This T cell receptor beta chain appears in the sequencing data of a study of cytomegalovirus exposure and HLA in healthy donors. The overall study: Assignment to the Caucasian-associated ancestry cluster applied to more than 75% of the approximately 420 genotyped donors. Whole-study results and caveats: In a later analysis, most CMV-associated TCR beta chains appeared HLA-restricted. A later analysis appeared to link common viral pathogens to several of the most significant clusters. Apart from CMV serostatus, no immune exposure information was available.

PCR amplification relied on 60 Vbeta primers (plus 13 Jbeta primers). The protocol was immunoSEQ multiplex PCR, while the TCRdb copy is restricted to in-frame clones and leaves out a portion. The data show 90,000 to 150,000 clones, with 60% to 80% seen just once and about 16% held by the top ten. With V trimmed by 6 bases and J by 4 bases, 11 bases remained unmatched. Germline assignment: CDR1 MNHEY and CDR2 SVGAGI. This CDR3 comprises 15 residues. As for this clone: No antigen is known for it.

Material for sequencing was PBMCs. The clonotype comes from a man in his fifties or sixties in good health and CMV-seropositive. This chain joins TRBV6-5 and TRBJ1-1; 7 bases map to TRBD1. CDR3 protein: CASRTHRGAGTEAFF. In nucleotides, the CDR3 is TGTGCCAGCAGAACTCACAGGGGCGCCGGCACTGAAGCTTTCTTT.